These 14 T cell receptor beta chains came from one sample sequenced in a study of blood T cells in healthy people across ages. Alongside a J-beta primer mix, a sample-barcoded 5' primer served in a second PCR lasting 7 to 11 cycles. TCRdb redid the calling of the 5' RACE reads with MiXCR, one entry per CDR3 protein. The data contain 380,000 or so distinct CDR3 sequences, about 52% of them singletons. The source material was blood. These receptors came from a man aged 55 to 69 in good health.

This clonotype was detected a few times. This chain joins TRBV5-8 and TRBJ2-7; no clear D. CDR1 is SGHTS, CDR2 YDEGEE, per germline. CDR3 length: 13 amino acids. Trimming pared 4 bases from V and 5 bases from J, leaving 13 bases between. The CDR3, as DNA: TGTGCCAGCAGCCTATCCGCCCCGGACGAGCAGTACTTC. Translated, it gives CASSLSAPDEQYF.

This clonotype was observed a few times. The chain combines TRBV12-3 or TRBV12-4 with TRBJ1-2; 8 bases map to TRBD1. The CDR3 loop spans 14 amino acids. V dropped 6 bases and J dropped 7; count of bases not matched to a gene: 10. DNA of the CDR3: TGTGCCAGCAGCCCTATAGGGACAGGCCCTGGCTACACCTTC. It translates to CASSPIGTGPGYTF.

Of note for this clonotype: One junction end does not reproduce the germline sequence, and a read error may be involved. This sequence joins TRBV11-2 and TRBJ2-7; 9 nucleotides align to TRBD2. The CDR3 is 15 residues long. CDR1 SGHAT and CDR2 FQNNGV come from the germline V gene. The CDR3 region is CASSPRAGGSYGQYF. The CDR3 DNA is TGTGCCAGCAGCCCCAGGGCGGGAGGGTCCTACGGGCAGTACTTC.

CDR3 protein: CSVRPSPTEAFF. The CDR3 DNA reads TGCAGCGTTAGGCCCTCCCCCACTGAAGCTTTCTTT. The chain is built from TRBV29-1 and TRBJ1-1; D gene ambiguous. The CDR3 spans 12 residues. Between the trimmed V and J ends, which lost 5 bases and 4 bases, there was a span of 11 bases. Germline CDR1 is SQVTM and CDR2 is ANQGSEA.

Here the CDR3 DNA reads TGTGCCAGCATTACCTCCGGGACAGTCACTTCACCCCTCCACTTT. The encoded protein is CASITSGTVTSPLHF. The chain uses TRBV6-6 and TRBJ1-6; 7 bases line up with TRBD1. The CDR3 has 15 amino acids. V lost 7 bases and J lost 9; bases outside the gene matches: 12. Germline CDR1 MNHNY, CDR2 SVGAGI (reference sequence).

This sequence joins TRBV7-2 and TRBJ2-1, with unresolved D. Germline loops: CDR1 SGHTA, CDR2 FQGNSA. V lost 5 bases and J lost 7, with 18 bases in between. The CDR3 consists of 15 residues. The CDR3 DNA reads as TGTGCCAGCAGCCCCCAGCGTAGGGTGGGGAATGAGCAGTTCTTC. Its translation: CASSPQRRVGNEQFF.

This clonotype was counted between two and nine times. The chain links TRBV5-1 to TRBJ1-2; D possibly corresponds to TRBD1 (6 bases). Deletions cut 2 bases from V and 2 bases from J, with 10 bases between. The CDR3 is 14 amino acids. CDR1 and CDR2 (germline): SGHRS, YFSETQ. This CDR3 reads CASSLGGRNYGYTF. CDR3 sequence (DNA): TGCGCCAGCAGCTTAGGGGGACGGAACTATGGCTACACCTTC.

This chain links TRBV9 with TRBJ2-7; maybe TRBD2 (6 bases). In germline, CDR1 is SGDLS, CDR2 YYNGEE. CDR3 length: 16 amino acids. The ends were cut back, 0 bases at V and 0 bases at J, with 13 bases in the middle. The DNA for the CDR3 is TGTGCCAGCAGCGTAGGGGGTAGCGGCTTCTCCTACGAGCAGTACTTC. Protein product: CASSVGGSGFSYEQYF.

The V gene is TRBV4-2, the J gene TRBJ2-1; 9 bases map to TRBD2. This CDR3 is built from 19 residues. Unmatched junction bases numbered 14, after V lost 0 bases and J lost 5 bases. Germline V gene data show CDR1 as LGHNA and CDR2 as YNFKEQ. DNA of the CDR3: TGTGCCAGCAGCCAAGAAATGGTCCCGCGGGGGGGGAGAGACAATGAGCAGTTCTTC. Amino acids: CASSQEMVPRGGRDNEQFF.

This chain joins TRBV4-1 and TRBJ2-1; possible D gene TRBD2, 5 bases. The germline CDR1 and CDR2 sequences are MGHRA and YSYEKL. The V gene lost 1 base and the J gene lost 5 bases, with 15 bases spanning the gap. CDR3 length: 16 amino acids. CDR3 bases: TGCGCCAGCAGCCAAGTGAGGGTTCTCGATCACAATGAGCAGTTCTTC. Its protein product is CASSQVRVLDHNEQFF.

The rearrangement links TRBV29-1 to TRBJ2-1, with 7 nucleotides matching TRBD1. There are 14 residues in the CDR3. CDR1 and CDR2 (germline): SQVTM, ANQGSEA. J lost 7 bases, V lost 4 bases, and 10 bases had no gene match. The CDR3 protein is CSVATGRIVNEQFF. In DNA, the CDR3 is TGCAGCGTTGCGACAGGGCGTATAGTAAATGAGCAGTTCTTC.

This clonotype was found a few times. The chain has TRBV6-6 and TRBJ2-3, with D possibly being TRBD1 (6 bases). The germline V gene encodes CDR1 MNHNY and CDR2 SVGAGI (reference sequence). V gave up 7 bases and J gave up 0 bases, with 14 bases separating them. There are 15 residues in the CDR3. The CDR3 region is CASKYDRLSTDTQYF. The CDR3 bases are TGTGCCAGCAAATACGACAGGCTTAGCACAGATACGCAGTATTTT.

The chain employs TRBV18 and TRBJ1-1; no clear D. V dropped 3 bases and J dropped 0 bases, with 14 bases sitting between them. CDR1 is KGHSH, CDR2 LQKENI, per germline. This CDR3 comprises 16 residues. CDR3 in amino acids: CASSPQQSSMNTEAFF. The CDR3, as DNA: TGTGCCAGCTCACCCCAACAAAGCAGCATGAACACTGAAGCTTTCTTT.

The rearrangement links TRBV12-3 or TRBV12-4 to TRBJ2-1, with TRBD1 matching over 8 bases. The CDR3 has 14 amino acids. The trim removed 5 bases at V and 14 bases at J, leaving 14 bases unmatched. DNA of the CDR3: TGTGCCAGCAGTCCGGGTCAGGGGGCTACGCTCGAGTTCTTC. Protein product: CASSPGQGATLEFF.